The subject of this entry is one T cell receptor (beta chain). What it binds is unknown. The CDR3 covers 17 residues. V lost 5 bases and J lost 4; bases outside the gene matches: 14. Per germline, CDR1 SEHNR and CDR2 FQNEAQ (reference sequence). This entry belongs to a study of memory B cells and T cells in multiple sclerosis. Points from the study as a whole: Clone-set sizes differed between compartments, so shared clonotype counts needed normalization.

Only in-frame clones appear in the TCRdb table, and some are missing; sequencing was by immunoSEQ multiplex PCR. The data hold 10,000 to 15,000 clones, with around four fifths observed a single time. Separate sequencing covered autoproliferating (CFSE-dim) and non-proliferating (CFSE-high) T cells from stimulus-free culture. Cultures began with 45 million to 50 million CFSE-labeled PBMCs, unstimulated for roughly seven days, with replicate wells pooled. The PBMCs received approximately 0.5 uM CFSE and serum-free culture with no added stimuli. The sequencing sample was made of PBMCs from blood kept in culture. The chain has TRBV7-9 and TRBJ2-3; the match to TRBD2 covers 8 bases. This clonotype was sampled from a human donor with multiple sclerosis. In DNA form, the CDR3 reads TGTGCCAGCAGCCTTAAAGGTCCCGGGAGGGAGGCAGATACGCAGTATTTT. Its translation: CASSLKGPGREADTQYF.